This T cell receptor (beta chain) is from a study of T-cell memory formation after mild COVID-19. As for the study in general: There were largely donor-specific TCR clusters.

Regarding this clonotype: Its antigen remains unidentified.

Germline-derived CDR1 and CDR2 are MNHNS and SASEGT. Trimming at V came to 4 bases and at J to 0 bases, leaving 3 bases not matched to a gene. This CDR3 has 14 residues. MiXCR, applied by TCRdb to the 5' RACE reads, yields one record per CDR3 protein. The table includes a few hundred thousand distinct CDR3 sequences, 21% detected once. Study-wide findings and caveats: There was a balanced CD4/CD8 profile in clones contracting day 15 to 85, and later expanders leaned CD4+. The finding that pre-infection memory included some responding clones suggested that cross-reactive memory joined. Among CD4+ contracting clones, most were CM and EM, and CD8+ ones EMRA.

Sequencing was performed on PBMCs or a T cell subset sorted from them (not recorded which). This receptor was obtained from an adult woman who had mild COVID-19 (a few samples of this study predate the infection). Cell type and time point are not known. The V gene is TRBV6-1, the J gene TRBJ2-7; 7 nucleotides align to TRBD1. DNA of the CDR3: TGTGCCAGCAGTGCGGGACAGTCCTCCTACGAGCAGTACTTC. Translation: CASSAGQSSYEQYF.